This T cell receptor beta chain was retrieved from a study of T-cell reconstitution after alpha-beta-depleted transplantation in children. Overall study results and limits: The study reportedly traced alpha-beta T cells about two months after transplant to several hundred expanded graft clones.

Concerning this clonotype: The antigen is undetermined.

It was with unique molecular identifiers that the TCRbeta library was prepared. TCRdb re-called the PCR reads through MiXCR, storing one row per CDR3 protein. Here the sample spans 500,000 or so distinct CDR3 sequences, about 10% being singletons. V was cut by 1 base and J by 0 bases, with 7 bases left in between. Looked up from germline, CDR1 is SGHTA and CDR2 is FQGTGA. The CDR3 is 16 amino acids. Sequenced here: PBMCs, mostly from graft donor cells, sampled 180 days after TCRalphabeta/CD19-depleted stem cell transplant. The chain combines TRBV7-3 with TRBJ2-6, with D possibly matching TRBD2 (5 bases). The clonotype was recovered from a female patient aged 2-10 years who had a stem cell transplant for aplastic anemia, so the T cells may come from the graft donor. The CDR3 loop reads CASSLIGDSGANVLTF. CDR3 DNA sequence: TGTGCCAGCAGCTTAATCGGGGACTCTGGGGCCAACGTCCTGACTTTC.